Below, 8 T cell receptor beta chains from the same sample are listed, as sequenced in a study of cytomegalovirus exposure and HLA in healthy donors. 60 Vbeta and 13 Jbeta primers were used in PCR. TCRdb's table, derived via immunoSEQ multiplex PCR, lists solely in-frame clones and lacks some. This table has about 150,000 clones, 60% to 85% appearing once. Sequences were obtained from PBMCs. The source of these receptors is a woman between 35 and 50 years old in good health and CMV-seronegative.

The chain employs TRBV28 and TRBJ2-7; D is ambiguous. V lost 5 bases to trimming and J lost 3 bases, with 14 bases between them. The CDR3 has 14 residues. CDR1 and CDR2 (germline): MDHEN, SYDVKM. DNA for the CDR3: TGTGCCAGCAGTCTCTGGTCAGGTCGCTACGAGCAGTACTTC. This codes for CASSLWSGRYEQYF.

The CDR3 spells CASSLYLAGRDEQFF. The CDR3 bases are TGTGCCAGCAGCTTATACCTAGCGGGACGGGATGAGCAGTTCTTC. The chain combines TRBV7-9 with TRBJ2-1, with 9 positions matching TRBD2. The CDR3 loop spans 15 amino acids. The V and J ends lost 2 bases and 8 bases, in that order; junction bases with no gene match: 7. CDR1 is SEHNR, CDR2 FQNEAQ, per germline (reference sequence).

This clone was recorded a few times. The chain's CDR3 is CASSQFTGELFF. The CDR3 nucleotides read TGTGCCAGCAGCCAGTTCACCGGGGAGCTGTTTTTT. This rearrangement joins TRBV6-5 to TRBJ2-2; D not certain. V was shortened by 6 bases and J by 4 bases, with 6 bases between the two germline ends. Germline V gene lookup returns CDR1 MNHEY and CDR2 SVGAGI. This CDR3 has 12 amino acids.

CDR3 coding DNA: TGCGCCAGCAGCCTGACAGGTGTGAGCTCTGGGGCCAACGTCCTGACTTTC. As protein: CASSLTGVSSGANVLTF. The gene calls are TRBV5-1 and TRBJ2-6; D may be TRBD1 (6 bases). Trimming cost V 4 bases and J 0 bases, with 14 bases left between them. The CDR3 length is 17 residues. Germline CDR1 SGHRS, CDR2 YFSETQ.

This chain connects TRBV10-2 to TRBJ1-5; TRBD1 agrees at 8 bases. J lost 1 base, V lost 3 bases, and 5 bases had no gene match. The germline gives CDR1 WSHSY, CDR2 SAAADI. The CDR3 covers 16 residues. The CDR3 loop reads CASSDPGGMSNQPQHF. CDR3 nucleotides: TGCGCCAGCAGTGATCCAGGGGGCATGAGCAATCAGCCCCAGCATTTT.

V is TRBV27 and J is TRBJ1-2; tentative D call: TRBD1 (5 bases). The CDR3 spans 15 residues. The germline V gene has CDR1 MNHEY and CDR2 SMNVEV (reference sequence). Trimming took off 2 bases at V and 2 bases at J, with 12 bases between the two ends. The CDR3 here is CASSLRQDKNYGYTF. The CDR3 nucleotides are TGTGCCAGCAGTTTACGGCAGGACAAGAACTATGGCTACACCTTC.

The rearrangement joins TRBV30 to TRBJ1-1; maybe TRBD1 (6 bases). Trimming took 0 bases from V and 5 from J, leaving 13 bases between them. The CDR3 spans 14 residues. The V gene's germline CDR1 is GTSNPN and CDR2 SVGIG (reference sequence). CDR3 in DNA: TGTGCCTGGAGTGTAGGGGGTTTTGGTACTGAAGCTTTCTTT. This sequence encodes CAWSVGGFGTEAFF.

This chain links TRBV6-1 with TRBJ1-1, with D possibly matching TRBD1 (6 bases). The germline V gene has CDR1 MNHNS and CDR2 SASEGT. The CDR3 consists of 18 residues. The V and J ends lost 2 bases and 4 bases respectively, with 23 bases between them. CDR3 sequence reads: CASSESVQGQFWRTEAFF. DNA for the CDR3: TGTGCCAGCAGTGAAAGCGTACAGGGTCAATTTTGGCGCACTGAAGCTTTCTTT.